These 24 T cell receptor beta chains were all obtained from the same sample, sequenced in a study of T cells in Graves' hyperthyroidism and ophthalmopathy. The CDR3 regions of TCR beta were amplified from RNA transcripts. When the TCR CDR3 underwent first-round RT-PCR, the HTBI primer set was used. TCRdb fed the multiplex PCR reads into MiXCR, producing one record per CDR3 protein. The sample holds 490,000 or so distinct CDR3 sequences, approximately 48% seen once. Sequenced material: peripheral blood or thyroid tissue (not recorded which). Source of these receptors: an adult woman with Graves' disease, either hyperthyroidism or ophthalmopathy (not recorded which).

The sample holds many counts of this clonotype. V is TRBV7-9 and J is TRBJ2-7, with 8 bases that match TRBD1. Germline V gene lookup returns CDR1 SEHNR and CDR2 FQNEAQ (reference sequence). The V gene end was trimmed by 3 bases and the J gene end by 1 base; junction bases not matched to a gene: 5. The CDR3 is 15 residues long. This CDR3 is CASSLAGQGSYEQYF. CDR3 in DNA: TGTGCCAGCAGCTTGGCCGGACAGGGTTCCTACGAGCAGTACTTC.

The gene calls are TRBV7-9 and TRBJ2-6; maybe TRBD2 (5 bases). V was shortened by 11 bases and J by 4 bases, with 9 bases between the two germline ends. CDR3 length: 12 amino acids. CDR1 and CDR2 (germline): SEHNR, FQNEAQ (reference sequence). The DNA for the CDR3 is TGTGCCCCCAGCGGCGGGGCCAACGTCCTGACTTTC. Protein: CAPSGGANVLTF.

The chain carries TRBV20-1 and TRBJ1-2; D is possibly TRBD1 (5 bases). Germline CDR1 reads DFQATT; CDR2 reads SNEGSKA (reference sequence). This CDR3 region has 16 residues. Deletions cut 3 bases from V and 6 bases from J, with 23 bases between. The chain's CDR3 is CSASPQDTSGDDGYTF. The CDR3 region has the DNA TGCAGTGCTAGCCCCCAGGACACTTCCGGGGACGATGGCTACACCTTC.

The V and J genes are TRBV7-3 and TRBJ2-4, with D perhaps TRBD1 (5 bases). This CDR3 has 17 amino acids. V lost 5 bases and J lost 7, with 24 bases in between. CDR1 is SGHTA and CDR2 is FQGTGA in the germline V gene. DNA for the CDR3: TGTGCCAGCAGCCCCCTCGGCACAGTCAAAAGGGGTAACATTCAGTACTTC. Its translation: CASSPLGTVKRGNIQYF.

This clonotype was observed a few times. J is TRBJ1-2 and V is TRBV2, with 7 nucleotides matching TRBD1. Germline V lookup: CDR1 SNHLY, CDR2 FYNNEI. V shed 9 bases, J shed 7 bases, and the junction held 14 bases outside the gene matches. The length of the CDR3 is 14 residues. CDR3 nucleotide sequence: TGTGCCAGACTGGGGACAGCCAGGAGGGTTGGCTACACCTTC. This encodes CARLGTARRVGYTF. The entire variable domain, with the rest obtained from reference TRBV2 and TRBJ1-2, is as follows: EPEVTQTPSHQVTQMGQEVILRCVPISNHLYFYWYRQILGQKVEFLVSFYNNEISEKSEIFDDQFSVERPDGSNFTLKIRSTKLEDSAMYFCARLGTARRVGYTFGSGTRLTVV.

The genes are TRBV2 and TRBJ2-7; 7 nucleotides align to TRBD1. The trim removed 3 bases at V and 1 base at J, leaving 3 bases unmatched. The germline CDR1 and CDR2 sequences are SNHLY and FYNNEI. CDR3 length: 14 residues. In nucleotides, the CDR3 is TGTGCCAGCAGTGACCGGACAGGATCCTACGAGCAGTACTTC. This codes for CASSDRTGSYEQYF.

In its sample, this clonotype was seen many times. The chain recombines TRBV10-3 with TRBJ2-3; 12 bases line up with TRBD2. V lost 5 bases, J lost 2 bases, and 2 bases stayed unmatched. From germline, CDR1 is ENHRY and CDR2 SYGVKD. The CDR3 sequence is 15 residues long. The CDR3 region is CAISLAGGDTDTQYF. Here the CDR3 DNA reads TGTGCCATCAGTCTAGCGGGAGGGGACACAGATACGCAGTATTTT.

This chain joins TRBV11-2 and TRBJ1-1; no definite D call. The CDR3 spans 15 residues. The V and J ends lost 5 bases and 0 bases respectively, with 13 bases between them. CDR1 and CDR2 from the germline V gene are SGHAT and FQNNGV. The CDR3 loop is CASSPGLALNTEAFF. Here the CDR3 DNA reads TGTGCCAGCAGCCCGGGCTTAGCCTTGAACACTGAAGCTTTCTTT.

The chain combines TRBV5-6 with TRBJ2-5, with D perhaps being TRBD1 or TRBD2 (5 bases each). The CDR3 totals 14 residues. Trimming removed 5 bases from V and 5 bases from J, with 16 bases in between. The germline V gene has CDR1 SGHDT and CDR2 YYEEEE. Here the CDR3 DNA reads TGTGCCAGCAGTCCGACCGGGGCGCCCGAGACCCAGTACTTC. It yields the protein CASSPTGAPETQYF.

This clonotype showed up many times. The V call is TRBV5-8, the J call TRBJ2-5, with D possibly TRBD2 on 7 matching bases. The germline gives CDR1 SGHTS, CDR2 YDEGEE. CDR3 length equals 14 residues. V shed 0 bases and J shed 7 bases, with 13 bases lying between them. The CDR3 here is CASSLEGERGTQYF. CDR3 bases: TGTGCCAGCAGCTTGGAGGGGGAGCGGGGGACCCAGTACTTC.

V gene TRBV2 combines with J gene TRBJ2-1, with 8 positions matching TRBD2. Germline V gene lookup returns CDR1 SNHLY and CDR2 FYNNEI. The CDR3 consists of 14 residues. V gave up 9 bases and J gave up 10 bases; unmatched junction bases: 14. DNA for the CDR3: TGTGCCAGTTCCTCGAGCGGGAGAGGCAACGAGCAGTTCTTC. It translates to CASSSSGRGNEQFF.

J is TRBJ1-1 and V is TRBV3-1; D remains unclear. Trimming took 5 bases from V and 2 from J, leaving 24 bases between them. The CDR3 spans 18 residues. Germline assignment: CDR1 LGHDT and CDR2 YNNKEL (reference sequence). The CDR3 here is CASSATKGSGSLNTEAFF. CDR3 DNA sequence: TGTGCCAGCAGCGCGACGAAGGGCTCGGGATCCCTTAACACTGAAGCTTTCTTT.

J is TRBJ1-2 and V is TRBV29-1; D remains unclear. This CDR3 is 12 amino acids long. Germline values: CDR1 SQVTM, CDR2 ANQGSEA. With 1 base removed from V and 5 bases from J, the gap between germline ends came to 8 bases. In DNA, the CDR3 is TGCAGCGTTGAAGGGGCGATATATGGCTACACCTTC. This codes for CSVEGAIYGYTF.

The chain is built from TRBV10-3 and TRBJ2-7, with a possible D match to TRBD1 (5 bases). This CDR3 region has 13 residues. Germline V lookup: CDR1 ENHRY, CDR2 SYGVKD. Trimming cost V 8 bases and J 2 bases, with 13 bases left between them. The CDR3 DNA follows: TGTGCCATCGGAGTACAGGCCGCCTACGAGCAGTACTTC. It translates to CAIGVQAAYEQYF.

The chain is built from TRBV7-2 and TRBJ2-5, with 7 bases identical to TRBD2. Germline trimming cut 5 bases from V and 1 base from J; bases unmatched to any gene: 4. The germline V gene encodes CDR1 SGHTA and CDR2 FQGNSA. The CDR3 has 14 residues. The CDR3 protein is CASSRWGGQETQYF. CDR3 sequence (DNA): TGTGCCAGCAGCCGGTGGGGGGGCCAAGAGACCCAGTACTTC.

CDR3 nucleotides: TGCAGTGCTAGAGATCCGGGGAGGACCTATAATTCACCCCTCCACTTT. It encodes CSARDPGRTYNSPLHF. The chain carries TRBV20-1 and TRBJ1-6, with D unclear. CDR1 and CDR2 from the germline V gene are DFQATT and SNEGSKA (reference sequence). The germline V and J ends were trimmed by 0 bases and 2 bases, with 11 bases remaining between them. The CDR3 has 16 residues.

The V and J genes are TRBV12-3 or TRBV12-4 and TRBJ2-2, with D possibly TRBD2 on 5 matching bases. Trimming stripped 6 bases from V and 16 bases from J, with 15 bases between. The CDR3 is 11 residues long. CDR3 protein: CASSPTGEGFF. Here the CDR3 DNA reads TGTGCCAGCAGCCCGACGGGCGAGGGGTTTTTT.

This chain links TRBV12-3 or TRBV12-4 with TRBJ2-7, with 8 nucleotides matching TRBD1. This CDR3 is built from 15 residues. CDR3 nucleotides: TGTGCTAGTGGTTTGGCCGGGACAGGCCGCTACGAGCAGTACTTC. This gives the protein CASGLAGTGRYEQYF.

The genes are TRBV20-1 and TRBJ2-5; 10 nucleotides match TRBD2. V shed 3 bases and J 5 bases; nucleotides not matched to a gene: 6. There are 14 residues in the CDR3. Germline V CDR1 and CDR2: DFQATT, SNEGSKA (reference sequence). CDR3 residues: CSASQRGGGETQYF. CDR3 nucleotides: TGCAGTGCTAGCCAGCGGGGGGGCGGCGAGACCCAGTACTTC.

This rearrangement joins TRBV20-1 to TRBJ2-7; 7 positions agree with TRBD1. Germline V gene data show CDR1 as DFQATT and CDR2 as SNEGSKA (reference sequence). The V gene end was trimmed by 3 bases and the J gene end by 5 bases; junction bases not matched to a gene: 4. The CDR3 has 12 amino acids. The CDR3 here is CSASPGTDEQYF. In DNA, the CDR3 is TGCAGTGCTAGCCCCGGGACAGACGAGCAGTACTTC.

This clonotype was seen repeatedly, ten times or more. J is TRBJ2-2 and V is TRBV13; 8 bases are a match to TRBD2. This CDR3 has 13 amino acids. The ends lost 7 bases at V and 6 bases at J; junction bases unmatched: 4. Germline CDR1 reads PRHDT; CDR2 reads FYEKMQ (reference sequence). CDR3 loop: CASTPLAAGELFF. In DNA, the CDR3 is TGTGCCAGCACCCCACTAGCGGCCGGGGAGCTGTTTTTT.

The chain joins TRBV5-1 to TRBJ2-2; no clear D gene. Looked up from germline, CDR1 is SGHRS and CDR2 is YFSETQ. V dropped 2 bases and J dropped 6 bases, with 8 bases sitting between them. The length of the CDR3 is 13 residues. The CDR3 DNA sequence: TGCGCCAGCAGCTTATGGTGGGCCGGGGAGCTGTTTTTT. The encoded protein is CASSLWWAGELFF.

V and J are TRBV7-9 and TRBJ1-3; D call uncertain. The CDR3 sequence is 12 residues long. Germline CDR1 and CDR2: SEHNR and FQNEAQ (reference sequence). V lost 9 bases to trimming and J lost 0 bases, with 6 bases between them. CDR3 sequence: CARGSSGNTIYF. CDR3 sequence (DNA): TGTGCCAGGGGAAGCTCTGGAAACACCATATATTTT.

The rearrangement joins TRBV20-1 to TRBJ2-7; D is unclear. This CDR3 region has 15 residues. The V gene lost 0 bases and the J gene lost 3 bases, with 15 bases spanning the gap. Germline V CDR1 and CDR2: DFQATT, SNEGSKA (reference sequence). This CDR3 reads CSARDLNWPGYEQYF. The CDR3 DNA is TGCAGTGCTAGAGATCTAAATTGGCCGGGCTACGAGCAGTACTTC.